The 20 T cell receptor beta chains listed next were all sequenced from one sample in a study of blood T cell repertoires in COVID-19. Generated by immunoSEQ multiplex PCR, the TCRdb table keeps only in-frame clones and is missing some. The repertoire holds about 260,000 clones, with 86% as singletons. The specimen sequenced was peripheral blood. The receptors shown here come from a young man with active or convalescent COVID-19.

This chain connects TRBV30 to TRBJ1-1; 9 bases align to TRBD1. The junction had 6 bases not matched to a gene; V was cut back by 5 bases and J by 2 bases. Germline assignment: CDR1 GTSNPN and CDR2 SVGIG (reference sequence). The CDR3 is 14 amino acids. The CDR3 loop is CAWSTGQGNTEAFF. The CDR3, as DNA: TGTGCCTGGTCGACGGGACAGGGAAACACTGAAGCTTTCTTT.

Only a few counts were recorded for this clone. This chain joins TRBV28 and TRBJ1-2, with a weak D call TRBD1 (5 bases). Germline loops: CDR1 MDHEN, CDR2 SYDVKM. The CDR3 loop spans 14 amino acids. Trimming took off 5 bases at V and 7 bases at J, with 17 bases between the two ends. The CDR3: CASSAVGGSSGYTF. CDR3 bases: TGTGCCAGCAGTGCGGTCGGGGGGTCCAGTGGCTACACCTTC.

The rearrangement joins TRBV6-5 to TRBJ2-3; 9 bases match TRBD1. Germline V gene data show CDR1 as MNHEY and CDR2 as SVGAGI. The CDR3 length is 15 residues. The ends lost 2 bases at V and 5 bases at J; junction bases unmatched: 5. This CDR3 is CASSYLGTGIDTQYF. The CDR3 bases are TGTGCCAGCAGTTACCTCGGGACAGGGATAGATACGCAGTATTTT.

This chain uses TRBV10-1 with TRBJ2-5, with 7 bases that match TRBD2. V trimming: 10 bases; J trimming: 5 bases; junction bases outside the gene matches: 10. Per germline, CDR1 WNHNN and CDR2 SYGVQD (reference sequence). The CDR3 is 13 amino acids. The CDR3 reads CATSDPAGETQYF. The CDR3 region has the DNA TGCGCCACGAGCGACCCAGCGGGGGAGACCCAGTACTTC.

The CDR3 is CASSVTAILNTEAFF. The CDR3 DNA is TGTGCCAGCAGCGTGACAGCTATCCTGAACACTGAAGCTTTCTTT. The chain employs TRBV11-2 and TRBJ1-1, with D possibly matching TRBD1 (5 bases). V lost 5 bases and J 0 bases, leaving 13 bases between the germline ends. The CDR3 spans 15 residues. Germline V CDR1 and CDR2: SGHAT, FQNNGV.

The V and J genes are TRBV19 and TRBJ2-7; TRBD1 matches 7 bases. CDR1 is LNHDA, CDR2 SQIVND, per germline (reference sequence). J gave up 3 bases and V 5 bases, and 7 bases lay outside the gene matches. The CDR3 consists of 14 residues. The CDR3 loop reads CASSSQGVGYEQYF. For the CDR3, the DNA is TGTGCCAGTAGTTCTCAGGGGGTCGGCTACGAGCAGTACTTC.

This chain links TRBV7-8 with TRBJ2-7; the D gene is possibly TRBD1 (6 bases). This CDR3 is 14 amino acids long. Trimming took 3 bases from V and 3 from J, leaving 12 bases between them. Germline V gene data show CDR1 as SGHVS and CDR2 as FQNEAQ. CDR3 sequence: CASSFGPRGYEQYF. The DNA for the CDR3 is TGTGCCAGCAGCTTCGGGCCCAGGGGCTACGAGCAGTACTTC.

The genes are TRBV7-2 and TRBJ1-1, with D unresolved. V lost 3 bases and J 5 bases, leaving 13 bases between the germline ends. The V gene's germline CDR1 is SGHTA and CDR2 FQGNSA. CDR3 length: 14 residues. The CDR3 sequence is CASSFGSRGTEAFF. CDR3 sequence (DNA): TGTGCCAGCAGCTTCGGGTCAAGAGGGACTGAAGCTTTCTTT.

The chain is built from TRBV24-1 and TRBJ1-5; D is uncertain. The CDR3 is 17 amino acids. Trimming pared 3 bases from V and 0 bases from J, leaving 14 bases between. The V gene's germline CDR1 is KGHDR and CDR2 SFDVKD. CDR3 in amino acids: CATSDTGSRISNQPQHF. CDR3 coding DNA: TGTGCCACCAGTGATACGGGGTCAAGGATTAGCAATCAGCCCCAGCATTTT.

This rearrangement joins TRBV2 to TRBJ1-2, with 7 bases aligning to TRBD1. Trimming removed 4 bases from V and 8 bases from J; junction bases left unmatched: 7. CDR3 length: 13 residues. Germline CDR1 and CDR2: SNHLY and FYNNEI. CDR3 DNA sequence: TGTGCCAGCAGTGGTGACAGGGTTTCGGGCTACACCTTC. It codes for CASSGDRVSGYTF.

This chain joins TRBV9 and TRBJ1-3, with 7 nucleotides matching TRBD1. The germline gives CDR1 SGDLS, CDR2 YYNGEE. The CDR3 is made up of 14 amino acids. V gave up 5 bases and J gave up 4 bases; unmatched junction bases: 6. The chain's CDR3 is CASSSTGVGNTIYF. The CDR3, as DNA: TGTGCCAGCAGTTCTACAGGGGTAGGAAACACCATATATTTT.

The V gene is TRBV7-2, the J gene TRBJ1-3, with TRBD1 matching 9 bases. The length of the CDR3 is 19 residues. CDR1 and CDR2 (germline): SGHTA, FQGNSA. After removal of 4 bases from V and 0 bases from J, the junction contained 13 bases not matched to a gene. Here the CDR3 reads CASSSVGAGQGISGNTIYF. DNA of the CDR3: TGTGCCAGCAGCTCCGTTGGTGCAGGACAGGGGATCTCTGGAAACACCATATATTTT.

This sequence joins TRBV3-1 (or the pseudogene TRBV3-2) and TRBJ2-1; 7 bases map to TRBD1. The V and J ends lost 5 bases and 4 bases, in that order; junction bases with no gene match: 8. This CDR3 comprises 15 residues. Looked up from germline, CDR1 is LGHDT and CDR2 is YNNKEL (reference sequence). This chain's CDR3 is CASSAAGGPYNEQFF. CDR3 coding DNA: TGTGCCAGCAGCGCCGCAGGGGGACCATACAATGAGCAGTTCTTC.

V usage is TRBV7-6 and J usage is TRBJ2-1, with a tentative D call TRBD2 (7 bases). The CDR3 has 14 residues. The V and J ends lost 1 base and 5 bases respectively, with 9 bases between them. The germline CDR1 and CDR2 sequences are SGHVS and FNYEAQ. CDR3 region: CASSLGRGHNEQFF. The CDR3 bases are TGTGCCAGCAGCTTAGGGCGGGGGCACAATGAGCAGTTCTTC. The complete variable domain, with remaining parts taken from reference TRBV7-6 and TRBJ2-1, reads GAGVSQSPRYKVTKRGQDVALRCDPISGHVSLYWYRQALGQGPEFLTYFNYEAQQDKSGLPNDRFSAERPEGSISTLTIQRTEQRDSAMYRCASSLGRGHNEQFFGPGTRLTVL.

This clone was found a few times. The chain uses TRBV12-3 or TRBV12-4 and TRBJ2-7; a weak D match, TRBD1 (6 bases). The CDR3 has 12 amino acids. Trimming shortened V by 6 bases and J by 4 bases, and 10 bases separated the two germline ends. The DNA of the CDR3 is TGTGCCAGCAGCCCACAGGGTTACGAGCAGTACTTC. Translating gives CASSPQGYEQYF.

V usage is TRBV12-3 or TRBV12-4 and J usage is TRBJ2-7; D remains ambiguous. Trimming removed 2 bases at V and 3 bases at J, with 8 bases between. CDR3 length: 13 amino acids. CDR3 nucleotides: TGTGCCAGCAGTTTATCCAGTTTCTACGAGCAGTACTTC. This gives the protein CASSLSSFYEQYF.

The table lists this clone with a count of one. The chain uses TRBV2 and TRBJ1-4; weak D call: TRBD1 (6 bases). Trimming removed 4 bases from V and 7 bases from J, with 10 bases in between. The CDR3 is 13 amino acids. Germline V gene sequence: CDR1 SNHLY, CDR2 FYNNEI. The CDR3 sequence: CASSVQGPEKLFF. CDR3 sequence (DNA): TGTGCCAGCAGTGTACAGGGACCTGAAAAACTGTTTTTT.

This chain connects TRBV12-5 to TRBJ2-1; 7 bases are shared with TRBD2. CDR1 is LGHNT and CDR2 is FRNRAP in the germline V gene. The CDR3 is made up of 16 amino acids. J lost 4 bases, V lost 1 base, and 7 bases had no gene match. Here the CDR3 reads CASGLGRGGLYNEQFF. DNA of the CDR3: TGTGCTAGTGGTTTGGGCCGTGGGGGACTATACAATGAGCAGTTCTTC.

This sequence joins TRBV5-1 and TRBJ2-1; 13 bases agree with TRBD2. The V gene end was trimmed by 2 bases and the J gene end by 10 bases; junction bases not matched to a gene: 6. The CDR3 consists of 15 residues. Germline loops: CDR1 SGHRS, CDR2 YFSETQ. In DNA, the CDR3 is TGCGCCAGCAGCTTAGAGACTAGCGGGGGGCGGGAGCAGTTCTTC. This encodes CASSLETSGGREQFF.

The chain links TRBV5-8 to TRBJ1-2; TRBD1 agrees at 8 bases. The CDR3 covers 14 residues. Germline V gene data show CDR1 as SGHTS and CDR2 as YDEGEE. The CDR3 here is CAAPQGAINYGYTF. The CDR3 coding sequence is TGTGCTGCACCCCAGGGGGCGATCAACTATGGCTACACCTTC. The variable domain in full, with the rest retrieved from reference TRBV5-8 and TRBJ1-2, is EAGVTQSPTHLIKTRGQQATLRCSPISGHTSVYWYQQALGLGLQFLLWYDEGEERNRGNFPPRFSGRQFPNYSSELNVNALELEDSALYLCAAPQGAINYGYTFGSGTRLTVV.